In its sample, the clone carrying this TCR beta chain was seen many times. Its antigen remains unknown. This specimen belongs to a study of T cells in Graves' hyperthyroidism and ophthalmopathy. Study results and caveats: A 13 V-J model separated ophthalmopathy from stable hyperthyroidism. Blood also carried most thyroid clonotypes expanded above 0.001.

Authors of the study amplified TCR beta CDR3 regions from RNA transcripts. Researchers ran a first-round RT-PCR on the TCR CDR3 using the HTBI primer set. TCRdb processed the multiplex PCR reads anew with MiXCR; each CDR3 protein has one entry. The sample consists of 450,000 to 650,000 distinct CDR3 sequences, roughly 15% of them appearing once. The V end lost 1 base, the J end lost 7 bases, and 10 bases lay between the germline ends. In germline, CDR1 is GTSNPN, CDR2 SVGIG (reference sequence). This CDR3 is 12 amino acids long. Orbital computed tomography, thyroid ultrasound, serum thyroxine and TRAb, and clinical symptoms together informed the diagnoses. Fresh 10 ml peripheral blood yielded PBMCs.

The chain links TRBV30 to TRBJ1-1; D not resolved. The specimen was blood. The sequence was obtained from a woman aged 18-29 years with Graves' ophthalmopathy. The CDR3 loop is CAWSAVVFEAFF. CDR3 DNA sequence: TGTGCCTGGAGTGCGGTAGTGTTTGAAGCTTTCTTT.